This TCR beta chain was profiled in a study of blood T cell repertoires in COVID-19. As for the study in general: Sites across the United States, Italy and Spain contributed samples from acute and convalescent COVID-19. Nucleic acid was either cDNA or gDNA, and it came from T cells, B-cell-depleted T cells, or PBMCs.

The CDR3 consists of 13 residues. V lost 6 bases to trimming and J lost 9 bases, with 14 bases between them. Germline lookup yields CDR1 SNHLY and CDR2 FYNNEI. Per the study methods: Amplification with reference gene primers provided the estimates of nucleated cell counts. Clones were sequenced by immunoSEQ multiplex PCR, and TCRdb holds only the in-frame ones, with some missing. That table is the source of V, J and clone size, and D and trimming were worked out from the DNA. The sample has tens of thousands of clones, approximately 89% seen once. The receptor comes from a man aged 50 to 60 with acute or convalescent COVID-19. Sequenced input: peripheral blood. This sequence joins TRBV2 and TRBJ1-4, with D perhaps matching TRBD1 (5 bases). CDR3 nucleotide sequence: TGTGCCAGCAGGGGCAGGGAGGACAAAAAACTGTTTTTT. Translating gives CASRGREDKKLFF.